Shown below are 21 T cell receptor beta chains from a single sample sequenced in a study of cytomegalovirus exposure and HLA in healthy donors. Researchers ran the PCR with 60 Vbeta and 13 Jbeta primers. Measured with immunoSEQ multiplex PCR; TCRdb has only the in-frame clones, and not every one. The sample holds about 210,000 clones. The specimen sequenced was PBMCs. The receptors shown here come from a woman under 40 in good health and CMV-seropositive.

V gene TRBV15 combines with J gene TRBJ1-5, with 8 nucleotides matching TRBD1. This CDR3 has 14 amino acids. V gave up 1 base and J gave up 7 bases; unmatched junction bases: 3. Germline CDR1 reads LNHNV; CDR2 reads YYDKDF (reference sequence). The DNA for the CDR3 is TGTGCCACCAGCAGAGGGACAGGGCCCCAGCCCCAGCATTTT. Translation: CATSRGTGPQPQHF.

This rearrangement joins TRBV30 to TRBJ1-4, with 12 bases lining up with TRBD1. The CDR3 is made up of 14 amino acids. Germline CDR1 and CDR2: GTSNPN and SVGIG (reference sequence). The trim removed 7 bases at V and 8 bases at J, leaving 8 bases unmatched. In nucleotides, the CDR3 is TGTGCCTCCCGGGACAGGGGGCGAAGGGAAAAACTGTTTTTT. This translates into CASRDRGRREKLFF.

V gene TRBV6-6 combines with J gene TRBJ2-4; D might be TRBD2 (6 bases). The germline V gene encodes CDR1 MNHNY and CDR2 SVGAGI (reference sequence). The CDR3 consists of 16 residues. V gave up 0 bases and J gave up 1 base, with 10 bases separating them. The CDR3 spells CASSYSVGGAKNIQYF. Written as DNA, the CDR3 is TGTGCCAGCAGTTACTCGGTAGGAGGGGCCAAAAACATTCAGTACTTC.

The rearrangement uses TRBV15 and TRBJ2-1; 7 nucleotides align to TRBD1. The CDR3 loop spans 13 amino acids. CDR1 and CDR2 from the germline V gene are LNHNV and YYDKDF (reference sequence). Germline trimming cut 6 bases from V and 12 bases from J; bases unmatched to any gene: 11. The CDR3 DNA reads TGTGCCACCAGGGTGGGGACAGTCAACGGGCAGTTCTTC. Its translation is CATRVGTVNGQFF.

The chain uses TRBV5-1 and TRBJ2-7, with 13 bases that match TRBD2. Germline loops: CDR1 SGHRS, CDR2 YFSETQ. Unmatched junction bases numbered 11, after V lost 4 bases and J lost 7 bases. This CDR3 comprises 16 residues. CDR3 amino acids: CASSALTSGRASEQYF. As DNA, the CDR3 is TGCGCCAGCAGCGCCCTCACTAGCGGGAGGGCGTCAGAGCAGTACTTC. The full variable domain, its missing parts supplied by reference TRBV5-1 and TRBJ2-7, is KAGVTQTPRYLIKTRGQQVTLSCSPISGHRSVSWYQQTPGQGLQFLFEYFSETQRNKGNFPGRFSGRQFSNSRSEMNVSTLELGDSALYLCASSALTSGRASEQYFGPGTRLTVT.

Concerning this clone itself: At one end the junction does not follow the germline gene, possibly because of a read error. The genes are TRBV5-6 and TRBJ1-4; weak D call: TRBD1 (5 bases). The CDR3 has 14 residues. Germline values: CDR1 SGHDT, CDR2 YYEEEE. The CDR3: CASSLGGPKEKLFF. DNA for the CDR3: TGTGCCAGCAGCTTGGGGGGCCCTAAGGAAAAACTGTTTTTT.

The rearrangement joins TRBV12-1 to TRBJ1-2. TRBV12-1 is a pseudogene locus. CDR3 length: 18 amino acids. Here the CDR3 reads CASSLPINRSGGVDGYTF. CDR3 in DNA: TGTGCCAGCAGCCTCCCAATAAACAGATCCGGGGGGGTCGATGGCTACACCTTC.

This chain links TRBV6-6 with TRBJ1-1, with 8 bases aligning to TRBD1. CDR1 and CDR2 (germline): MNHNY, SVGAGI (reference sequence). This CDR3 spans 15 amino acids. Unmatched junction bases numbered 7, after V lost 2 bases and J lost 5 bases. CDR3 sequence reads: CASSYVTGVGTEAFF. The CDR3 bases are TGTGCCAGCAGTTACGTGACAGGGGTGGGAACTGAAGCTTTCTTT.

The chain combines TRBV19 with TRBJ1-5; D ambiguous. The germline V gene encodes CDR1 LNHDA and CDR2 SQIVND (reference sequence). The CDR3 has 15 residues. Trimming removed 3 bases at V and 2 bases at J, with 11 bases between. The CDR3 sequence is CASSIGGPGNQPQHF. CDR3 nucleotide sequence: TGTGCCAGTAGTATTGGTGGGCCGGGCAATCAGCCCCAGCATTTT.

This chain connects TRBV7-2 to TRBJ2-3, with D possibly TRBD1 on 5 matching bases. V lost 2 bases and J 4 bases, leaving 13 bases between the germline ends. CDR1 and CDR2 from the germline V gene are SGHTA and FQGNSA. CDR3 length equals 15 residues. CDR3 bases: TGTGCCAGCAGCTTATCGCAGGGTGGGGCAGATACGCAGTATTTT. It encodes CASSLSQGGADTQYF.

This chain uses TRBV4-1 with TRBJ1-2; no definite D call. Trimming took off 3 bases at V and 4 bases at J, with 15 bases between the two ends. The CDR3 runs 15 residues. CDR1 and CDR2 from the germline V gene are MGHRA and YSYEKL. The CDR3 reads CASSHLLSGSYGYTF. For the CDR3, the DNA is TGCGCCAGCAGCCATCTTCTCTCGGGAAGCTATGGCTACACCTTC.

The chain has TRBV6-6 and TRBJ2-5, with 9 positions matching TRBD2. CDR3 length equals 15 residues. The V segment lost 0 bases and the J segment 5 bases; nucleotides outside the gene matches: 4. Germline CDR1 MNHNY, CDR2 SVGAGI (reference sequence). The CDR3 here is CASSYSSGGVETQYF. CDR3 in DNA: TGTGCCAGCAGTTACTCTAGCGGGGGAGTCGAGACCCAGTACTTC.

The chain has TRBV19 and TRBJ2-1, with 7 bases identical to TRBD2. V was clipped by 8 bases and J by 0 bases; unmatched bases: 7. Per the germline V gene, CDR1 is LNHDA and CDR2 is SQIVND (reference sequence). The CDR3 spans 15 residues. The CDR3 here is CASRPLAVSYNEQFF. Written as DNA, the CDR3 is TGTGCCAGTCGCCCCCTAGCGGTCTCCTACAATGAGCAGTTCTTC.

This sequence joins TRBV11-2 and TRBJ2-2; 8 bases line up with TRBD1. The germline V gene has CDR1 SGHAT and CDR2 FQNNGV. There are 16 residues in the CDR3. Germline trimming cut 4 bases from V and 1 base from J; bases unmatched to any gene: 5. As DNA, the CDR3 is TGTGCCAGCAGCTACCGACAGGGGTTGAACACCGGGGAGCTGTTTTTT. This sequence encodes CASSYRQGLNTGELFF.

The gene calls are TRBV7-6 and TRBJ1-3; D ambiguous. V shed 5 bases and J shed 4 bases, with 9 bases lying between them. Germline loops: CDR1 SGHVS, CDR2 FNYEAQ. The CDR3 spans 13 residues. CDR3 loop: CASSPRGGNTIYF. CDR3 nucleotides: TGTGCCAGCAGCCCCCGAGGGGGAAACACCATATATTTT. The whole variable domain, remainder taken from reference TRBV7-6 and TRBJ1-3, is GAGVSQSPRYKVTKRGQDVALRCDPISGHVSLYWYRQALGQGPEFLTYFNYEAQQDKSGLPNDRFSAERPEGSISTLTIQRTEQRDSAMYRCASSPRGGNTIYFGEGSWLTVV.

The gene calls are TRBV19 and TRBJ1-3; D unresolved. Germline-derived CDR1 and CDR2 are LNHDA and SQIVND (reference sequence). This CDR3 is built from 14 residues. The V end was cut by 6 bases, the J end by 0 bases, with 9 bases between. Here the CDR3 reads CASSQQNSGNTIYF. The CDR3 nucleotides are TGTGCCAGTAGCCAACAGAACTCTGGAAACACCATATATTTT.

This chain connects TRBV7-2 to TRBJ2-1; 9 nucleotides match TRBD1. The CDR3 runs to 17 residues. Germline assignment: CDR1 SGHTA and CDR2 FQGNSA. V was pared by 4 bases and J by 8 bases, with 15 bases of the junction left unmatched. CDR3 nucleotide sequence: TGTGCCAGCAGCTCACCCGGGGGACAGGGAGGAGACTATGAGCAGTTCTTC. Its translation is CASSSPGGQGGDYEQFF.

The gene calls are TRBV25-1 and TRBJ1-1; D is unclear. Germline V gives CDR1 MGHDK, CDR2 SYGVNS. The CDR3 contains 13 residues. Deletions cut 5 bases from V and 0 bases from J, with 7 bases between. The chain's CDR3 is CASSNLLNTEAFF. The CDR3, as DNA: TGTGCCAGCAGTAACTTATTGAACACTGAAGCTTTCTTT.

The chain links TRBV7-2 to TRBJ2-2, with 7 bases aligning to TRBD2. The length of the CDR3 is 16 residues. V lost 3 bases, J lost 7 bases, and 11 bases stayed unmatched. Looked up from germline, CDR1 is SGHTA and CDR2 is FQGNSA. The CDR3 DNA reads as TGTGCCAGCAGCTTGGCCAGACTAGCCGACATCGGGGAGCTGTTTTTT. Its protein product is CASSLARLADIGELFF.

The rearrangement links TRBV6-1 to TRBJ1-5; D remains unclear. With 4 bases removed from V and 0 bases from J, the gap between germline ends came to 16 bases. This CDR3 has 17 residues. From germline, CDR1 is MNHNS and CDR2 SASEGT. The CDR3 nucleotides read TGTGCCAGCAGTGTTCGAGGGTTCCGCGATAGCAATCAGCCCCAGCATTTT. This sequence encodes CASSVRGFRDSNQPQHF.

The chain combines TRBV6-1 with TRBJ1-1; 7 nucleotides line up with TRBD1. This CDR3 is 14 amino acids long. Germline CDR1 MNHNS, CDR2 SASEGT. Trimming at V came to 6 bases and at J to 0 bases, leaving 4 bases not matched to a gene. The CDR3 here is CASRRTGMNTEAFF. The CDR3 nucleotides read TGTGCCAGCAGACGGACAGGCATGAACACTGAAGCTTTCTTT.